One TCR beta chain is described in this entry. The source of the sample is a study of blood T cell repertoires in COVID-19. Study background: The study drew acute and convalescent COVID-19 samples from the United States, Italy and Spain. Nucleic acid was either cDNA or gDNA, and it came from T cells, B-cell-depleted T cells, or PBMCs.

Cohorts were based on clinical histories the participants reported. Recovered status in Cohort 3 required two negative PCRs, clearance, or symptom resolution. This CDR3 has 13 residues. Trimming took off 4 bases at V and 1 base at J, with 5 bases between the two ends. Per germline, CDR1 SGHTA and CDR2 FQGNSA. Repertoires were generated with immunoSEQ multiplex PCR, while TCRdb's copy carries only in-frame clones and drops some. Of about 280,000 clones in the sample, approximately 81% are singletons; the top ten hold roughly 2.7%. Sequenced input: PBMCs or T cells enriched from blood (not recorded which). This receptor was identified in a woman in her forties or fifties who had recovered from COVID-19. The chain uses TRBV7-2 and TRBJ1-5; D is unclear. The CDR3 DNA reads as TGTGCCAGCAGCTCGAGGAGCAATCAGCCCCAGCATTTT. This gives the protein CASSSRSNQPQHF.